One sample yielded the 25 T cell receptor beta chains listed below, sequenced in a study of cytomegalovirus exposure and HLA in healthy donors (TCRdb year 2017). The library was prepared using the immunoSEQ multiplex PCR assay. A mixture of 60 forward primers for TCR Vbeta segments and 13 reverse primers for TCR Jbeta segments was used in the multiplex PCR. TCRdb holds this immuneACCESS table with in-frame rearrangements only. Some clones are missing; in checked studies, unresolved V genes explain under half, and the rest has no known cause. This sample lists more than 150,000 clones; 79% were detected once. Of the sample, less than 2% falls within the top ten clones. Sequencing input: PBMCs. These receptors were collected from a girl aged 5 to 17 in good health and CMV-seropositive.

V is TRBV5-1 and J is TRBJ2-2; D unclear. Germline lookup yields CDR1 SGHRS and CDR2 YFSETQ. The germline V and J ends were trimmed by 4 bases and 0 bases, with 7 bases remaining between them. The CDR3 is made up of 14 amino acids. CDR3 residues: CASSLPSNTGELFF. CDR3 in DNA: TGCGCCAGCAGCCTCCCCTCGAACACCGGGGAGCTGTTTTTT.

The CDR3 region has the DNA TGCGCCAGCAGCCAAGTTGGTAGCGGGGTTGGGGACATTCAGTACTTC. Translated, it gives CASSQVGSGVGDIQYF. V is TRBV4-3 and J is TRBJ2-4; 8 nucleotides agree with TRBD2. There are 16 residues in the CDR3. J lost 8 bases, V lost 1 base, and 10 bases had no gene match. CDR1 is LGHNA and CDR2 is YSLEER in the germline V gene.

As regards this clone: This same CDR3 is encoded by further DNA sequences in the sample. The chain combines TRBV7-6 with TRBJ1-5; 8 bases align to TRBD1. The CDR3 extends over 15 amino acids. With 5 bases clipped from V and 4 bases from J, the junction kept 7 bases outside the gene matches. From germline, CDR1 is SGHVS and CDR2 FNYEAQ. CDR3 region: CASSPGQGGNQPQHF. The CDR3 bases are TGTGCCAGCAGCCCCGGACAGGGAGGTAATCAGCCCCAGCATTTT. Full variable domain (missing parts from reference TRBV7-6 and TRBJ1-5): GAGVSQSPRYKVTKRGQDVALRCDPISGHVSLYWYRQALGQGPEFLTYFNYEAQQDKSGLPNDRFSAERPEGSISTLTIQRTEQRDSAMYRCASSPGQGGNQPQHFGDGTRLSIL.

The rearrangement joins TRBV5-1 to TRBJ1-2; 8 positions agree with TRBD1. V lost 3 bases to trimming and J lost 3 bases; unmatched junction nucleotides: 7. The CDR3 contains 15 residues. In germline, CDR1 is SGHRS, CDR2 YFSETQ. The DNA for the CDR3 is TGCGCCAGCAGCTCACCGACAGGGGTGGACTATGGCTACACCTTC. The encoded protein is CASSSPTGVDYGYTF.

This chain joins TRBV11-3 and TRBJ2-5, with 9 positions matching TRBD2. Trimming removed 3 bases from V and 2 bases from J; junction bases left unmatched: 4. This CDR3 is built from 15 residues. CDR1 and CDR2 from the germline V gene are SGHNT and YENEEA. CDR3 coding DNA: TGTGCCAGCAGCTTGCGAGCGGGGGGACAAGAGACCCAGTACTTC. Encoded protein: CASSLRAGGQETQYF. Full variable domain (outside the CDR3, taken from reference TRBV11-3 and TRBJ2-5): EAGVVQSPRYKIIEKKQPVAFWCNPISGHNTLYWYLQNLGQGPELLIRYENEEAVDDSQLPKDRFSAERLKGVDSTLKIQPAELGDSAVYLCASSLRAGGQETQYFGPGTRLLVL.

The genes are TRBV4-1 and TRBJ1-5; D remains unclear. This CDR3 region has 15 residues. V lost 1 base, J lost 4 bases, and 11 bases lay in between. From germline, CDR1 is MGHRA and CDR2 YSYEKL. CDR3 loop: CASSQVAAYNQPQHF. CDR3 DNA: TGCGCCAGCAGCCAAGTCGCGGCATATAATCAGCCCCAGCATTTT.

The chain employs TRBV12-5 and TRBJ1-3; D not certain. This CDR3 region has 14 residues. V dropped 2 bases and J dropped 0 bases, with 5 bases sitting between them. CDR1 and CDR2 (germline): LGHNT, FRNRAP. In DNA form, the CDR3 reads TGTGCTAGTGGTTTGAGCTACTCTGGAAACACCATATATTTT. The encoded protein is CASGLSYSGNTIYF.

V gene TRBV10-3 combines with J gene TRBJ1-2; no reliable D call. The ends were cut back, 2 bases at V and 8 bases at J, with 6 bases in the middle. The germline gives CDR1 ENHRY, CDR2 SYGVKD. The CDR3 length is 11 residues. CDR3 sequence: CAISEGKGYTF. The CDR3 DNA reads TGTGCCATCAGTGAGGGCAAAGGCTACACCTTC.

The chain is built from TRBV10-3 and TRBJ1-6; 9 positions agree with TRBD1. J was trimmed by 0 bases and V by 5 bases; bases with no gene match: 20. Germline lookup yields CDR1 ENHRY and CDR2 SYGVKD. This CDR3 is 22 amino acids long. CDR3 residues: CAISRGTSGQGLENSYNSPLHF. CDR3 sequence (DNA): TGTGCCATCAGTCGCGGGACTTCAGGACAGGGGCTAGAAAACTCCTATAATTCACCCCTCCACTTT.

V is TRBV4-3 and J is TRBJ2-2; 7 bases fit TRBD1. Looked up from germline, CDR1 is LGHNA and CDR2 is YSLEER. The CDR3 loop spans 18 amino acids. Trimming removed 0 bases from V and 7 bases from J; junction bases left unmatched: 14. For the CDR3, the DNA is TGCGCCAGCAGCCAAGATCATTCGGGGACAGCCGTTAGCGGGGAGCTGTTTTTT. Protein product: CASSQDHSGTAVSGELFF.

The chain is built from TRBV10-3 and TRBJ2-7; TRBD1 matches 9 bases. CDR1 and CDR2 from the germline V gene are ENHRY and SYGVKD. This CDR3 contains 14 residues. V lost 7 bases and J lost 5; bases outside the gene matches: 9. The CDR3 is CAITGQGIFDEQYF. In DNA, the CDR3 is TGTGCCATCACCGGACAGGGGATCTTCGACGAGCAGTACTTC.

This chain links TRBV18 with TRBJ1-2, with D possibly TRBD1 on 6 matching bases. Between the trimmed V and J ends, which lost 6 bases and 0 bases, there was a span of 14 bases. This CDR3 has 15 residues. Germline-derived CDR1 and CDR2 are KGHSH and LQKENI. CDR3 nucleotides: TGTGCCAGCTCCGAAGGGACAATTGCTAACTATGGCTACACCTTC. Its translation is CASSEGTIANYGYTF.

V usage is TRBV19 and J usage is TRBJ1-6; 7 bases fit TRBD1. The CDR3 totals 14 residues. Germline V lookup: CDR1 LNHDA, CDR2 SQIVND (reference sequence). V dropped 4 bases and J dropped 6; count of bases not matched to a gene: 3. In DNA form, the CDR3 reads TGTGCCAGTAGTACCCGACAGGGTAATTCACCCCTCCACTTT. It encodes CASSTRQGNSPLHF. Combining the CDR3 with reference TRBV19 and TRBJ1-6 gives the whole variable domain DGGITQSPKYLFRKEGQNVTLSCEQNLNHDAMYWYRQDPGQGLRLIYYSQIVNDFQKGDIAEGYSVSREKKESFPLTVTSAQKNPTAFYLCASSTRQGNSPLHFGNGTRLTVT.

CDR3 sequence reads: CASGRDRGGSGELFF. The CDR3 DNA reads as TGTGCCAGCGGCCGAGATAGGGGGGGATCCGGGGAGCTGTTTTTT. The rearrangement uses TRBV2 and TRBJ2-2; maybe TRBD2 (7 bases). V lost 8 bases to trimming and J lost 6 bases, with 19 bases between them. CDR1 and CDR2 (germline): SNHLY, FYNNEI. The CDR3 totals 15 residues.

This clone showed up just once. Other DNA sequences from this sample encode an identical CDR3 as well. V is TRBV5-6 and J is TRBJ2-1; 8 bases line up with TRBD2. CDR1 and CDR2 from the germline V gene are SGHDT and YYEEEE. Trimming at V came to 0 bases and at J to 3 bases, leaving 2 bases not matched to a gene. This CDR3 has 15 amino acids. CDR3 loop: CASSLAGGVYNEQFF. CDR3 DNA: TGTGCCAGCAGCTTGGCCGGGGGGGTCTACAATGAGCAGTTCTTC.

This clone has only a few counts. V usage is TRBV7-2 and J usage is TRBJ2-1; no reliable D call. Germline CDR1 reads SGHTA; CDR2 reads FQGNSA. V lost 1 base and J 6 bases, leaving 13 bases between the germline ends. The length of the CDR3 is 15 residues. For the CDR3, the DNA is TGTGCCAGCAGCTTAGGAACGGAGCGCAGCAATGAGCAGTTCTTC. It encodes CASSLGTERSNEQFF. The variable domain in full, with the rest retrieved from reference TRBV7-2 and TRBJ2-1, is GAGVSQSPSNKVTEKGKDVELRCDPISGHTALYWYRQSLGQGLEFLIYFQGNSAPDKSGLPSDRFSAERTGGSVSTLTIQRTQQEDSAVYLCASSLGTERSNEQFFGPGTRLTVL.

This chain joins TRBV20-1 and TRBJ2-7; weak D call: TRBD1 (6 bases). Deletions cut 4 bases from V and 8 bases from J, with 12 bases between. Germline CDR1 DFQATT, CDR2 SNEGSKA (reference sequence). This CDR3 region has 11 residues. CDR3 bases: TGCAGTGCTACAACAACAGGGCAGCAGTACTTC. Translation: CSATTTGQQYF.

This chain joins TRBV13 and TRBJ2-7, with D hard to call. The ends were cut back, 3 bases at V and 0 bases at J, with 9 bases in the middle. The V gene's germline CDR1 is PRHDT and CDR2 FYEKMQ (reference sequence). This CDR3 is 14 amino acids long. The CDR3 here is CASSFVKSSYEQYF. DNA of the CDR3: TGTGCCAGCAGCTTCGTTAAGAGCTCCTACGAGCAGTACTTC.

The CDR3 is CASSEYYSNQPQHF. DNA of the CDR3: TGTGCCAGCTCAGAGTACTATAGCAATCAGCCCCAGCATTTT. The chain has TRBV18 and TRBJ1-5; D is uncertain. Germline values: CDR1 KGHSH, CDR2 LQKENI. V was clipped by 5 bases and J by 0 bases, with 8 bases between them. CDR3 length equals 14 residues.

The chain couples TRBV2 to TRBJ2-7; tentative D call: TRBD1 (6 bases). The CDR3 is made up of 11 amino acids. CDR1 and CDR2 (germline): SNHLY, FYNNEI. Trimming removed 8 bases at V and 5 bases at J, with 10 bases between. The CDR3 loop is CASYRVHEQYF. CDR3 DNA: TGTGCCAGCTACAGGGTCCACGAGCAGTACTTC.

DNA of the CDR3: TGTGCCAGCAGCTTGGAACAGGCCATGAACACTGAAGCTTTCTTT. It codes for CASSLEQAMNTEAFF. This chain joins TRBV5-6 and TRBJ1-1; possibly TRBD1 for D (5 bases). CDR3 length: 15 amino acids. Trimming removed 0 bases from V and 0 bases from J, with 9 bases in between. CDR1 and CDR2 (germline): SGHDT, YYEEEE.

The sample holds one count of this clone. The chain carries TRBV19 and TRBJ2-5; TRBD2 matches at 12 bases. This CDR3 is built from 18 residues. V was pared by 4 bases and J by 0 bases, with 9 bases of the junction left unmatched. Germline values: CDR1 LNHDA, CDR2 SQIVND (reference sequence). The CDR3 DNA reads as TGTGCCAGTAGTAGAGGACTAGCGGGGTTAGCTCACCAAGAGACCCAGTACTTC. Protein sequence: CASSRGLAGLAHQETQYF.

The chain uses TRBV7-6 and TRBJ2-1, with D perhaps TRBD1 (6 bases). The CDR3 sequence is 15 residues long. V was pared by 1 base and J by 5 bases, with 12 bases between. The V gene's germline CDR1 is SGHVS and CDR2 FNYEAQ. CDR3 nucleotide sequence: TGTGCCAGCAGCTTAGGGGACAACGCGAACAATGAGCAGTTCTTC. It encodes CASSLGDNANNEQFF.

This clone was detected a few times. The V call is TRBV4-3, the J call TRBJ2-1, with a weak D call TRBD1 (5 bases). V lost 3 bases, J lost 0 bases, and 12 bases lay in between. From germline, CDR1 is LGHNA and CDR2 YSLEER. The CDR3 is 16 amino acids. The CDR3 coding sequence is TGCGCCAGCAGCCAGTTGACAGAGAGCTCCTACAATGAGCAGTTCTTC. Translated, it gives CASSQLTESSYNEQFF.

Here the CDR3 DNA reads TGCGCCAGCCCCGAGACAGGCCAGAACACTATCGCTGAAGCTTTCTTT. It specifies CASPETGQNTIAEAFF. The chain couples TRBV10-1 to TRBJ1-1; TRBD1 might be the D (6 bases). The germline V gene encodes CDR1 WNHNN and CDR2 SYGVQD (reference sequence). The CDR3 covers 16 residues. Trimming removed 8 bases from V and 6 bases from J, with 25 bases in between.